This TCR beta chain was identified in a study of T cells in Graves' hyperthyroidism and ophthalmopathy. What was amplified from RNA transcripts were TCR beta CDR3 regions. RT-PCR in the first round (using the HTBI primer set) targeted the TCR CDR3. TCRdb re-derived calls from the multiplex PCR reads in MiXCR, one entry per CDR3 protein. The sample records 360,000 or so distinct CDR3 sequences, 19% being singletons. Germline loops: CDR1 SGHNT, CDR2 YYREEE (reference sequence). The V and J ends lost 0 bases and 0 bases respectively, with 12 bases between them. The length of the CDR3 is 17 residues. This TCR came from a woman younger than 30 with Graves' hyperthyroidism. The chain recombines TRBV5-4 with TRBJ2-2; the D is unclear. The sequencing input was blood. CDR3: CASSLAQRLSNTGELFF. DNA of the CDR3: TGTGCCAGCAGCTTGGCCCAGCGACTTTCGAACACCGGGGAGCTGTTTTTT.